This T cell receptor (beta chain) was retrieved from a study of T-cell memory formation after mild COVID-19. Turning to the study itself: Among the donors, TCR clusters were largely specific to each donor.

The study's findings and limits: Contracting clones localized mainly to CM and EM when CD4+ and mainly to EMRA when CD8+.

The CDR3 has 14 amino acids. V was pared by 2 bases and J by 2 bases, with 9 bases between. The germline gives CDR1 MGHDK, CDR2 SYGVNS. TCRdb re-derived calls from the 5' RACE reads in MiXCR, one entry per CDR3 protein. Of tens of thousands of distinct CDR3 sequences detected, 7.3% appear once; the ten largest clones hold more than 1.3%. This clonotype appeared a few times. Antigen unknown. Sequenced input: PBMCs or a T cell subset sorted from them (not recorded which). The receptor was derived from a man aged 18 to 29 who had mild COVID-19 (a few samples of this study predate the infection). Cell type and time point are not known. The rearrangement joins TRBV25-1 to TRBJ2-5; D is unclear. The CDR3 nucleotides read TGTGCCAGCAGTGAAGGCCAGCTGCAAGAGACCCAGTACTTC. Residues: CASSEGQLQETQYF.